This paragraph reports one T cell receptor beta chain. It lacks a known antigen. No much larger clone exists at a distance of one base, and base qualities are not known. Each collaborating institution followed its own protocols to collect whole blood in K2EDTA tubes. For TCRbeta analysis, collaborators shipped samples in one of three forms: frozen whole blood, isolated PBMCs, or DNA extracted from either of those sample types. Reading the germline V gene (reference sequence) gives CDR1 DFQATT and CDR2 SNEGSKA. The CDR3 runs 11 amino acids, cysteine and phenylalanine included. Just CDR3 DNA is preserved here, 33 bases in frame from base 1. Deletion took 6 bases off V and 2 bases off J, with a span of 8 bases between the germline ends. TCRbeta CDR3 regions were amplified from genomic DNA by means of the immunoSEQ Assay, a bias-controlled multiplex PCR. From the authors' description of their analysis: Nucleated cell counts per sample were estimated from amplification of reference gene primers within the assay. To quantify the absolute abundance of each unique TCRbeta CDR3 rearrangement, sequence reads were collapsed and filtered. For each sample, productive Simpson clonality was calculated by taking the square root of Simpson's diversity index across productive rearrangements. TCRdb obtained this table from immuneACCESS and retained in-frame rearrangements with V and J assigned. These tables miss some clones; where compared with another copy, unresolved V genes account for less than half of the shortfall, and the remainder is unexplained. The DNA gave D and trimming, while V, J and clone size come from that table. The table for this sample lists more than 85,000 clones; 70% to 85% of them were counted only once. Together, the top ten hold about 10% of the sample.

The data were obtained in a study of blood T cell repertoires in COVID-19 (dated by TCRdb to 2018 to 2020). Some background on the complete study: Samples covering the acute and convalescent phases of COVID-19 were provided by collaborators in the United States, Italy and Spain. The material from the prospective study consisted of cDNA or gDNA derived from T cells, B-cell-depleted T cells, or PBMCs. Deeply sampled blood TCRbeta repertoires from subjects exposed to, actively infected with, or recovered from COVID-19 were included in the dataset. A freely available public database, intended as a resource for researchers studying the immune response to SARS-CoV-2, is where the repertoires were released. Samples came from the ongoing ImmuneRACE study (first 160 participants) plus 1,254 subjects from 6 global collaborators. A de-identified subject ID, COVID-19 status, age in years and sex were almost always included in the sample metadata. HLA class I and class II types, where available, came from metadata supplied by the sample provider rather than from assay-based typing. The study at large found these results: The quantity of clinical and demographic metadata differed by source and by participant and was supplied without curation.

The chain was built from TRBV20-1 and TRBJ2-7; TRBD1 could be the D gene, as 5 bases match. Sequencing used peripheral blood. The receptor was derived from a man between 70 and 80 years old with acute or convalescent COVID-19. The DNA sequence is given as TGCAGTGCCACAGGACCCTACGAGCAGTACTTC. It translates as CSATGPYEQYF.